The 21 T cell receptor beta chains reported below all come from one sample, sequenced in a study of immune characterization of retroperitoneal liposarcoma. TCRdb re-called the PCR reads with MiXCR, one entry per CDR3 protein. The sample includes some 10,000 distinct CDR3 sequences, around 30% of them seen just once. Material for sequencing was tumor tissue. These receptors were collected from a male donor with retroperitoneal liposarcoma.

This clonotype is termed medium-sized. V is TRBV7-2 and J is TRBJ2-1, with 8 nucleotides matching TRBD2. CDR3 length equals 15 residues. J gave up 10 bases and V 7 bases, and 15 bases lay outside the gene matches. Germline CDR1 and CDR2: SGHTA and FQGNSA. The CDR3 DNA reads TGTGCCAGCAATCCGGGGGGGACCATAACCTACGAGCAGTTCTTC. It specifies CASNPGGTITYEQFF.

The V and J genes are TRBV6-1 and TRBJ2-1, with 9 nucleotides matching TRBD2. The germline V gene encodes CDR1 MNHNS and CDR2 SASEGT. The CDR3 is 16 amino acids. After removal of 1 base from V and 3 bases from J, the junction contained 4 bases not matched to a gene. CDR3 DNA: TGTGCCAGCAGTGAAGGAGAGACTAGCGGCTACAATGAGCAGTTCTTC. It yields the protein CASSEGETSGYNEQFF.

This clonotype appeared many times. V usage is TRBV6-1 and J usage is TRBJ1-1; the match to TRBD1 covers 9 bases. CDR1 MNHNS and CDR2 SASEGT come from the germline V gene. The CDR3 is 16 amino acids. V gave up 7 bases and J gave up 4 bases; unmatched junction bases: 13. CDR3 residues: CASTSGTGSLGTEAFF. The CDR3, as DNA: TGTGCCAGCACCTCCGGGACAGGGTCTTTGGGCACTGAAGCTTTCTTT.

By share, this clonotype counts as large. J is TRBJ2-3 and V is TRBV7-6; no clear D gene. Trimming left V 4 bases short and J 4 bases short, with 6 bases between. The germline gives CDR1 SGHVS, CDR2 FNYEAQ. The length of the CDR3 is 12 residues. CDR3 amino acids: CASSSASDTQYF. As DNA, the CDR3 is TGTGCCAGCAGCTCAGCGTCAGATACGCAGTATTTT.

This clonotype was seen a handful of times. This chain joins TRBV11-2 and TRBJ2-5; 12 bases line up with TRBD2. This CDR3 has 17 amino acids. The V gene's germline CDR1 is SGHAT and CDR2 FQNNGV. V lost 1 base and J lost 11; bases outside the gene matches: 14. The CDR3 coding sequence is TGTGCCAGCAGCTTAGTCCTTCTAGCGGGAGGGGGGAATGAGCAGTACTTC. Translation: CASSLVLLAGGGNEQYF.

The chain recombines TRBV10-1 with TRBJ2-3, with a weak D call TRBD1 (6 bases). CDR3 length equals 13 residues. Germline lookup yields CDR1 WNHNN and CDR2 SYGVQD (reference sequence). Deletions cut 6 bases from V and 6 bases from J, with 13 bases between. CDR3 loop: CASSLQGSDTQYF. The DNA for the CDR3 is TGCGCCAGCAGCCTACAGGGTTCGGATACGCAGTATTTT.

This clonotype was seen repeatedly, ten times or more. This chain connects TRBV12-3 or TRBV12-4 to TRBJ2-1; D gene unclear. Matching the DNA end better, TRBJ2-7 makes the J call doubtful. The CDR3 spans 13 residues. The CDR3 here is CASSFLVNNEQYF. The CDR3 nucleotides read TGTGCCAGCAGTTTTCTAGTCAATAACGAGCAGTACTTC.

The V gene is TRBV12-3 or TRBV12-4, the J gene TRBJ2-3; 12 bases agree with TRBD2. Losses at the gene ends were 4 bases for V and 7 bases for J; bases not matched to a gene: 12. The CDR3 covers 17 residues. CDR3 protein: CASSSVGLAGLFYTQYF. The CDR3 nucleotides read TGTGCCAGCAGTTCCGTCGGACTAGCGGGGCTTTTCTATACGCAGTATTTT.

The V call is TRBV6-5, the J call TRBJ1-4, with 7 bases identical to TRBD1. Looked up from germline, CDR1 is MNHEY and CDR2 is SVGAGI. The V segment lost 1 base and the J segment 0 bases; nucleotides outside the gene matches: 2. The CDR3 length is 16 residues. In DNA, the CDR3 is TGTGCCAGCAGTTACTACAGGGGTTCAACTAATGAAAAACTGTTTTTT. Translated: CASSYYRGSTNEKLFF.

This clonotype is medium-sized within its sample. The chain has TRBV7-2 and TRBJ2-3; TRBD1 aligns across 7 bases. The germline V gene has CDR1 SGHTA and CDR2 FQGNSA. With V trimmed by 5 bases and J by 2 bases, 13 bases remained unmatched. The CDR3 totals 17 residues. The CDR3: CASSPWAGDRDTDTQYF. As DNA, the CDR3 is TGTGCCAGCAGCCCATGGGCAGGAGACAGGGACACAGATACGCAGTATTTT. The entire variable domain, with the rest obtained from reference TRBV7-2 and TRBJ2-3, is as follows: GAGVSQSPSNKVTEKGKDVELRCDPISGHTALYWYRQSLGQGLEFLIYFQGNSAPDKSGLPSDRFSAERTGGSVSTLTIQRTQQEDSAVYLCASSPWAGDRDTDTQYFGPGTRLTVL.

In its sample, this clonotype was seen many times. The gene calls are TRBV11-2 and TRBJ2-1; TRBD2 matches 8 bases. The CDR3 is 18 amino acids. Germline CDR1 is SGHAT and CDR2 is FQNNGV. The ends lost 3 bases at V and 7 bases at J; junction bases unmatched: 17. Here the CDR3 reads CASSFPGFGREGQNEQFF. In nucleotides, the CDR3 is TGTGCCAGCAGCTTTCCAGGTTTCGGGAGGGAAGGTCAGAATGAGCAGTTCTTC.

A word on this clonotype: One end of the junction varies from germline; a read error may be responsible. In DNA, the CDR3 is TGTGCCAGCACTGGCCTAGCTCGGGAGACCCAGTACTTT. Encoded protein: CASTGLARETQYF. The chain employs TRBV6-6 and TRBJ2-5; perhaps TRBD2 as D (6 bases). From germline, CDR1 is MNHNY and CDR2 SVGAGI (reference sequence). The CDR3 consists of 13 residues.

Points on this clonotype: It may be a read error: a sequence one base away is much more abundant. The CDR3 does not close with the conserved phenylalanine or tryptophan, likely indicating a read error. J is TRBJ2-4 and V is TRBV12-3 or TRBV12-4; 10 nucleotides align to TRBD2. With V trimmed by 3 bases and J by 13 bases, 9 bases remained unmatched. This CDR3 is built from 14 residues. The DNA for the CDR3 is TGTGCCAGCAGTTTCACAGGGACTAGCGATGAGCAGTACATC. It specifies CASSFTGTSDEQYI.

This clonotype was seen once. The junction differs from germline at one of its ends, possibly a read error. This rearrangement joins TRBV4-2 to TRBJ2-1; 12 bases line up with TRBD2. Germline assignment: CDR1 LGHNA and CDR2 YNFKEQ. This CDR3 is 16 amino acids long. The CDR3 DNA follows: TGTGCCAACAGCCCCCGGACTAGCGGGGACAACAATGAGCAGTTCTTC. Translating gives CANSPRTSGDNNEQFF.

About this clonotype itself: A junction boundary mismatches the germline segment, possibly from a read error. As DNA, the CDR3 is TGTGCCAGCACCCGACACAGTCTCCCCAACGAGCAGCACTTC. Amino acid sequence: CASTRHSLPNEQHF. The gene calls are TRBV12-3 or TRBV12-4 and TRBJ2-5; no firm D call. The CDR3 contains 14 residues.

V is TRBV6-1 and J is TRBJ2-1; 7 bases align to TRBD1. From germline, CDR1 is MNHNS and CDR2 SASEGT. V shed 6 bases and J 5 bases; nucleotides not matched to a gene: 4. The CDR3 contains 13 residues. The CDR3 sequence is CASRQGTNNEQFF. The DNA of the CDR3 is TGTGCCAGCAGACAGGGGACCAACAATGAGCAGTTCTTC.

V usage is TRBV5-1 and J usage is TRBJ2-1; 8 bases match TRBD2. The DNA end favors TRBJ2-7, so the J call may be wrong. The CDR3 length is 17 residues. Germline V lookup: CDR1 SGHRS, CDR2 YFSETQ. The CDR3 region has the DNA TGCGCCAGCAGCCAGACTGGAGGCGGGGGGCCCCACAATGAGCAGTACTTC. This sequence encodes CASSQTGGGGPHNEQYF.

This clonotype came up a few times. The CDR3 spells CASRRGLGGSDTQYF. CDR3 sequence (DNA): TGTGCCAGCAGACGCGGACTAGGGGGTTCGGATACGCAGTATTTT. The gene calls are TRBV6-1 and TRBJ2-3; TRBD2 is a possible D gene (7 bases). This CDR3 is built from 15 residues. With 6 bases removed from V and 6 bases from J, the gap between germline ends came to 19 bases. Germline CDR1 and CDR2: MNHNS and SASEGT.

V usage is TRBV5-6 and J usage is TRBJ1-1; D perhaps matches TRBD1 (5 bases). The CDR3 loop spans 15 amino acids. The ends were cut back, 2 bases at V and 3 bases at J, with 14 bases in the middle. Germline CDR1 reads SGHDT; CDR2 reads YYEEEE. The CDR3 loop reads CASSFYPTGDTEAFF. The CDR3 DNA reads TGTGCCAGCAGCTTTTACCCGACGGGGGACACTGAAGCTTTCTTT.

This clonotype is labeled medium-sized. The chain combines TRBV7-2 with TRBJ2-1; 8 nucleotides align to TRBD2. The closer fit of TRBJ2-7 to the DNA end suggests the J call may be wrong. The V gene's germline CDR1 is SGHTA and CDR2 FQGNSA. This CDR3 is 15 amino acids long. CDR3 DNA sequence: TGTGCCAGCAGCCCTTGGCCTCGGGGGGGGCTCGAGCAGTACTTC. Translating gives CASSPWPRGGLEQYF.

The rearrangement joins TRBV4-3 to TRBJ2-3, with D maybe TRBD2 (5 bases). Germline V lookup: CDR1 LGHNA, CDR2 YSLEER. The CDR3 length is 15 residues. Trimming removed 1 base at V and 10 bases at J, with 18 bases between. CDR3: CASSQVGPREYSQYF. DNA of the CDR3: TGCGCCAGCAGCCAAGTCGGGCCCCGGGAATATTCGCAGTATTTT.